The 14 T cell receptor beta chains presented below share a single source sample, sequenced in a study of cytomegalovirus exposure and HLA in healthy donors. 13 Jbeta primers and 60 Vbeta primers were used for the PCR. The method was immunoSEQ multiplex PCR; TCRdb's version includes in-frame clones alone and lacks a portion of them. The sample includes roughly 40,000 clones. Sequencing was done on a sample of PBMCs. The source of these receptors is a young man in good health and CMV-seronegative.

The genes are TRBV4-1 and TRBJ2-7; D perhaps matches TRBD2 (6 bases). There are 15 residues in the CDR3. V lost 0 bases and J 6 bases, leaving 15 bases between the germline ends. The V gene's germline CDR1 is MGHRA and CDR2 YSYEKL. The CDR3 here is CASSQDDATRSEQYF. The CDR3 nucleotides read TGCGCCAGCAGCCAAGATGATGCGACTAGGAGCGAGCAGTACTTC.

V usage is TRBV6-6 and J usage is TRBJ2-1; TRBD1 is a possible D gene (5 bases). V was trimmed by 9 bases and J by 0 bases, leaving 12 bases between them. CDR1 and CDR2 from the germline V gene are MNHNY and SVGAGI (reference sequence). This CDR3 is built from 14 residues. The CDR3 coding sequence is TGTGCCAGTTTATATGGGGCCTCCTACAATGAGCAGTTCTTC. The encoded protein is CASLYGASYNEQFF.

This sequence joins TRBV5-1 and TRBJ1-1; 9 positions match TRBD1. Germline-derived CDR1 and CDR2 are SGHRS and YFSETQ. The trim removed 4 bases at V and 3 bases at J, leaving 10 bases unmatched. There are 16 residues in the CDR3. The CDR3 DNA is TGCGCCAGCAGCCCGGCCGGGACAGGGAGAGACACTGAAGCTTTCTTT. Amino acids: CASSPAGTGRDTEAFF. Using reference TRBV5-1 and TRBJ1-1 for the parts outside the CDR3, the full variable domain is KAGVTQTPRYLIKTRGQQVTLSCSPISGHRSVSWYQQTPGQGLQFLFEYFSETQRNKGNFPGRFSGRQFSNSRSEMNVSTLELGDSALYLCASSPAGTGRDTEAFFGQGTRLTVV.

The chain combines TRBV5-1 with TRBJ1-6, with TRBD1 identical over 8 bases. Germline V lookup: CDR1 SGHRS, CDR2 YFSETQ. Losses at the gene ends were 4 bases for V and 3 bases for J; bases not matched to a gene: 3. The CDR3 is 15 residues long. DNA of the CDR3: TGCGCCAGCAGCGTAGGACAGGGCTATAATTCACCCCTCCACTTT. Translated, it gives CASSVGQGYNSPLHF.

V gene TRBV15 combines with J gene TRBJ1-3, with D possibly matching TRBD1 (5 bases). Trimming removed 3 bases from V and 0 bases from J, with 15 bases in between. Germline-derived CDR1 and CDR2 are LNHNV and YYDKDF (reference sequence). The CDR3 loop spans 17 amino acids. CDR3 nucleotides: TGTGCCACCAGCAGGCAGGGACTTCTCTTCTCTGGAAACACCATATATTTT. Translation gives CATSRQGLLFSGNTIYF.

V is TRBV10-1 and J is TRBJ2-2; a weak D match, TRBD2 (6 bases). Trimming took off 6 bases at V and 2 bases at J, with 31 bases between the two ends. Germline values: CDR1 WNHNN, CDR2 SYGVQD (reference sequence). The CDR3 spans 21 residues. CDR3 residues: CASSHPTPEETGTPNTGELFF. CDR3 bases: TGCGCCAGCAGCCACCCCACCCCCGAGGAGACCGGGACTCCTAACACCGGGGAGCTGTTTTTT.

This rearrangement joins TRBV6-6 to TRBJ2-3; 7 nucleotides agree with TRBD1. The germline CDR1 and CDR2 sequences are MNHNY and SVGAGI (reference sequence). This CDR3 spans 16 amino acids. The V segment lost 4 bases and the J segment 0 bases; nucleotides outside the gene matches: 7. The CDR3 region has the DNA TGTGCCAGCAGTTCCGACAGGGACACTAGCACAGATACGCAGTATTTT. Translated: CASSSDRDTSTDTQYF.

This chain joins TRBV29-1 and TRBJ1-5; 9 bases are a match to TRBD1. The CDR3 covers 13 residues. V shed 4 bases and J 11 bases; nucleotides not matched to a gene: 9. Germline V gene sequence: CDR1 SQVTM, CDR2 ANQGSEA. The CDR3 loop reads CSVVMDRGGSQHF. CDR3 nucleotide sequence: TGCAGCGTTGTCATGGACAGGGGAGGGTCCCAGCATTTT. Full variable domain (rest looked up from reference TRBV29-1 and TRBJ1-5): SAVISQKPSRDICQRGTSLTIQCQVDSQVTMMFWYRQQPGQSLTLIATANQGSEATYESGFVIDKFPISRPNLTFSTLTVSNMSPEDSSIYLCSVVMDRGGSQHFGDGTRLSIL.

The DNA of the CDR3 is TGTGCCAGCAGCGTAGCGGGGCTAGCGGGAGGGCCCGAGCAGTTCTTC. Translated: CASSVAGLAGGPEQFF. The chain combines TRBV9 with TRBJ2-1; 12 bases map to TRBD2. V trimming: 0 bases; J trimming: 10 bases; junction bases outside the gene matches: 8. Germline CDR1 reads SGDLS; CDR2 reads YYNGEE. The CDR3 length is 16 residues.

V gene TRBV10-3 combines with J gene TRBJ2-7, with 11 positions matching TRBD2. The CDR3 runs 13 residues. The ends lost 10 bases at V and 4 bases at J; junction bases unmatched: 6. Per germline, CDR1 ENHRY and CDR2 SYGVKD. DNA of the CDR3: TGTGCCAGTAGCGGGAGGGCCTTTTACGAGCAGTACTTC. As protein: CASSGRAFYEQYF.

The rearrangement joins TRBV9 to TRBJ2-1; D not certain. Trimming cost V 0 bases and J 3 bases, with 7 bases left between them. Germline V CDR1 and CDR2: SGDLS, YYNGEE. This CDR3 has 14 residues. Here the CDR3 reads CASSVAGHYNEQFF. The CDR3 bases are TGTGCCAGCAGCGTAGCTGGGCACTACAATGAGCAGTTCTTC. Full variable domain (remainder filled in from reference TRBV9 and TRBJ2-1): DSGVTQTPKHLITATGQRVTLRCSPRSGDLSVYWYQQSLDQGLQFLIQYYNGEERAKGNILERFSAQQFPDLHSELNLSSLELGDSALYFCASSVAGHYNEQFFGPGTRLTVL.

The chain joins TRBV6-1 to TRBJ2-7; no clear D. V gave up 6 bases and J gave up 1 base, with 7 bases separating them. There are 12 residues in the CDR3. Germline V lookup: CDR1 MNHNS, CDR2 SASEGT. DNA of the CDR3: TGTGCCAGCAGGAGTGTTTCCTACGAGCAGTACTTC. It yields the protein CASRSVSYEQYF.

The rearrangement links TRBV11-2 to TRBJ2-7; TRBD2 matches at 8 bases. This CDR3 contains 17 residues. CDR1 is SGHAT and CDR2 is FQNNGV in the germline V gene. After removal of 0 bases from V and 6 bases from J, the junction contained 13 bases not matched to a gene. CDR3 bases: TGTGCCAGCAGCTTAGATCGGGGGGCGGGAGGTCTGGGCGAGCAGTACTTC. Translation gives CASSLDRGAGGLGEQYF.

V gene TRBV7-9 combines with J gene TRBJ1-1; 8 bases match TRBD1. Trimming took 3 bases from V and 8 from J; bases not matched to a gene: 5. Germline CDR1 and CDR2: SEHNR and FQNEAQ (reference sequence). The CDR3 covers 13 residues. The CDR3 reads CASSLRQGQEAFF. CDR3 coding DNA: TGTGCCAGCAGCTTGAGACAGGGGCAAGAAGCTTTCTTT.